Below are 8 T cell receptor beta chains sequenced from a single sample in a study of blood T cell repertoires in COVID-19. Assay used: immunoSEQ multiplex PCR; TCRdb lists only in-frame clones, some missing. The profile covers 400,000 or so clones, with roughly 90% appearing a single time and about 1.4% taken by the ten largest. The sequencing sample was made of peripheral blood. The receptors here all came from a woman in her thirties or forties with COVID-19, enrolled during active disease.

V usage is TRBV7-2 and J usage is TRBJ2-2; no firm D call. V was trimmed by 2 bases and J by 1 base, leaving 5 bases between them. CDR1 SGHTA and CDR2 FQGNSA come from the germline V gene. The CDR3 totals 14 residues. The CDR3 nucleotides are TGTGCCAGCAGCTTAATCCTGAACACCGGGGAGCTGTTTTTT. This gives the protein CASSLILNTGELFF.

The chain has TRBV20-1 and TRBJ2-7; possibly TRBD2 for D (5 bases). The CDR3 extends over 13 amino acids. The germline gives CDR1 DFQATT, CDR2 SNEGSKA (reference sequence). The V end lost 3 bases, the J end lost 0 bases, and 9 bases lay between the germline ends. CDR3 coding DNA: TGCAGTGCTAGTATCGGGAACTCCTACGAGCAGTACTTC. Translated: CSASIGNSYEQYF.

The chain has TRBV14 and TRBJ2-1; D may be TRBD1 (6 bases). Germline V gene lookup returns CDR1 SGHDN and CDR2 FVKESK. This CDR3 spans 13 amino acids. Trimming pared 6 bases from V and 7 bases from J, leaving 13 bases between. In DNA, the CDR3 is TGTGCCAGCAGGAGTACAGGGATGAATGAGCAGTTCTTC. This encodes CASRSTGMNEQFF. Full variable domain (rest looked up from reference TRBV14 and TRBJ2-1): EAGVTQFPSHSVIEKGQTVTLRCDPISGHDNLYWYRRVMGKEIKFLLHFVKESKQDESGMPNNRFLAERTGGTYSTLKVQPAELEDSGVYFCASRSTGMNEQFFGPGTRLTVL.

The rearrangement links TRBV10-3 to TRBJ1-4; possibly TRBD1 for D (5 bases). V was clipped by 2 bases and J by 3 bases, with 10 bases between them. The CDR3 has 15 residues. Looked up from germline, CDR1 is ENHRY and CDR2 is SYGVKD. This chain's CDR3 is CAISEPGGSNEKLFF. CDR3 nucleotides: TGTGCCATCAGTGAGCCGGGGGGTTCTAATGAAAAACTGTTTTTT.

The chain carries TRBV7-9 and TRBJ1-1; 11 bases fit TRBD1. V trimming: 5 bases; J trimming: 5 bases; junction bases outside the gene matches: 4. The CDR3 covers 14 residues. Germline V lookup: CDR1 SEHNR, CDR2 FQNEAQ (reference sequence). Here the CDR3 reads CASSAWDRGTEAFF. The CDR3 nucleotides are TGTGCCAGCAGCGCTTGGGACAGGGGGACTGAAGCTTTCTTT.

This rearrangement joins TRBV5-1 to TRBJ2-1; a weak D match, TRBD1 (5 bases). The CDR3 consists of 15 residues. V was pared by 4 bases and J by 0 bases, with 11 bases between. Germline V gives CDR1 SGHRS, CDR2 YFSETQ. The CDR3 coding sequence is TGCGCCAGCAGCCCTACAGGTGGCTCCTACAATGAGCAGTTCTTC. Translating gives CASSPTGGSYNEQFF.

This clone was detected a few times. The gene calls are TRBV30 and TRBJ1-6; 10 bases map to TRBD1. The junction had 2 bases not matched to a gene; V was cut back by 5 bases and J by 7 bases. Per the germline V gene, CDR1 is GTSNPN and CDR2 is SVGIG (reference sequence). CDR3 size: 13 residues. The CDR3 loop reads CAWQGQGNSPLHF. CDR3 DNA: TGTGCCTGGCAGGGACAGGGGAATTCACCCCTCCACTTT.

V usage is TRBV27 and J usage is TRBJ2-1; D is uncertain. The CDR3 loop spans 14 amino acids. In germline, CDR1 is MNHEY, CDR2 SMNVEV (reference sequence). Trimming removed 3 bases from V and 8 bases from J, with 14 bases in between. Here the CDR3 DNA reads TGTGCCAGCAGTTTCAAACAGAGTTACGATGAGCAGTTCTTC. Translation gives CASSFKQSYDEQFF.